This T cell receptor (beta chain) originates from a study of control samples from healthy donors and cancer patients. Measured with immunoSEQ multiplex PCR; TCRdb has only the in-frame clones, and not every one. The table lists 100,000 or so clones, 83% of them singletons. CDR3 length: 15 amino acids. CDR1 is SGHNT and CDR2 is YYREEE in the germline V gene (reference sequence). Trimming pared 0 bases from V and 5 bases from J, leaving 13 bases between. The chain couples TRBV5-4 to TRBJ2-3, with D hard to call. The TCR comes from a woman between 50 and 59 years old in good health. Sequenced material: blood. As DNA, the CDR3 is TGTGCCAGCAGCTTGGAGGCTAGTATGGGAGATACGCAGTATTTT. This sequence encodes CASSLEASMGDTQYF. The whole variable domain, filled in from reference TRBV5-4 and TRBJ2-3, reads ETGVTQSPTHLIKTRGQQVTLRCSSQSGHNTVSWYQQALGQGPQFIFQYYREEENGRGNFPPRFSGLQFPNYSSELNVNALELDDSALYLCASSLEASMGDTQYFGPGTRLTVL.